Sequencing of this TCR beta chain was carried out in a study of regulatory T cells in long-lasting Graves disease. Study results and limitations: Possibly, accuracy suffered from the small sample size.

The sample's time point: persistent/refractory GD, antithyroid drugs over 5 years with positive TRAb. PBMC-derived RNA was used for the TCR library. Looked up from germline, CDR1 is SGHRS and CDR2 is YFSETQ. The CDR3 has 16 residues. J was trimmed by 3 bases and V by 6 bases; bases with no gene match: 9. TCR beta libraries were built with iRepertoire HTBI primers and Arm-PCR of CDR3 regions. Each CDR3 protein is one row after TCRdb ran MiXCR on the multiplex PCR reads. The sample lists about 470,000 distinct CDR3 sequences, roughly 20% occurring once. This clonotype was seen more than once but under ten times. What it binds is not known.

The sequence derives from a female donor with Graves disease. The chain couples TRBV5-1 to TRBJ2-7; TRBD2 matches 13 bases. The input for sequencing was peripheral blood mononuclear cells (PBMCs), taken when the disease was refractory, from a patient treated with antithyroid drugs. The CDR3 nucleotides read TGCGCCAGCAACCCGGGCGGGACTAGCGGGATCTACGAGCAGTACTTC. Protein: CASNPGGTSGIYEQYF.